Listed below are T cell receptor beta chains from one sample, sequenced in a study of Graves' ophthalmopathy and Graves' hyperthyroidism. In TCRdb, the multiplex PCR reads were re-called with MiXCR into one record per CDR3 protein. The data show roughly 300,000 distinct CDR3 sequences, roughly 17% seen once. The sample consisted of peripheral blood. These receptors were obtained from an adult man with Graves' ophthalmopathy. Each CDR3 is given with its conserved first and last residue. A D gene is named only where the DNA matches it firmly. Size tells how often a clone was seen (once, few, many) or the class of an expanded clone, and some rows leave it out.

TGTGCCTGGAGTGTAGAAGAGGGACAGGGATTTTTTCGTTCGGAGACCCAGTACTTC,CAWSVEEGQGFFRSETQYF,many,TRBJ2-5,TRBV30,TRBD1
TGTGCCAGCAGCACAGGGGGGCAAGCTTTCTTT,CASSTGGQAFF,many,TRBJ1-1,TRBV9,TRBD1
TGTGCCAGCAGTCCGCGACAGGATTCTCAAGAGACCCAGTACTTC,CASSPRQDSQETQYF,many,TRBJ2-5,TRBV27,-
TGTGCCAGCAGGGGGGGACAGGGGGCCACCGGGGAGCTGTTTTTT,CASRGGQGATGELFF,many,TRBJ2-2,TRBV2,TRBD1
TGTGCCAGCAGCTTAGGGTCCGGACAGGTATACGAGCAGTACTTC,CASSLGSGQVYEQYF,-,TRBJ2-7,TRBV7-8,TRBD1
TGTGCCAGCAGCTTAGGACACAGGGGACGCACCTATAATTCACCCCTCCACTTT,CASSLGHRGRTYNSPLHF,many,TRBJ1-6,TRBV11-2,TRBD1
TGTGCCAGCAGCCCCCTTAAGGGAGTGAACACTGAAGCTTTCTTT,CASSPLKGVNTEAFF,many,TRBJ1-1,TRBV7-8,-
TGTGCCAGCAGTTTAGTACTACAGGGACGATACGAGCAGTACTTC,CASSLVLQGRYEQYF,many,TRBJ2-7,TRBV12-3/TRBV12-4,-
TGCGCCAGCAGCCCGGGACACCGAGCTGGGGAGCTGTTTTTT,CASSPGHRAGELFF,many,TRBJ2-2,TRBV5-1,-
TGTGCCAGTAGTATAGCCGGGACTAGCGTTCGGGAGACCCAGTACTTC,CASSIAGTSVRETQYF,many,TRBJ2-5,TRBV19,TRBD2
TGCAGTGCCCCGGAACCTGCGGGGGATGAGACCCAGTACTTC,CSAPEPAGDETQYF,many,TRBJ2-5,TRBV20-1,TRBD2
TGCGCCAGCAGCCACCGAGTCAGAGGGACGACCGAGGCTTTCTTT,CASSHRVRGTTEAFF,many,TRBJ1-1,TRBV4-1,-
TGTGCCACCGAAGGACAGACGAACACTGAAGCTTTCTTT,CATEGQTNTEAFF,few,TRBJ1-1,TRBV6-1,-
TGCGCCAGCAGCTTGAGCGACCTACCTGGAAACACCATATATTTT,CASSLSDLPGNTIYF,many,TRBJ1-3,TRBV5-1,-
TGTGCCACCAGTGATCCATCCGGGCCCCCGGAGCAGTACTTC,CATSDPSGPPEQYF,-,TRBJ2-7,TRBV24-1,-
TGTGCCAGTAGTCCAGGACGGGAACCGCCCCTCCACTTT,CASSPGREPPLHF,many,TRBJ1-6,TRBV19,-
TGCGCCAGCAGTCTCTCAAATGACGGGCGTAACACCGGGGAGCTGTTTTTT,CASSLSNDGRNTGELFF,many,TRBJ2-2,TRBV10-1,-
TGTGCCAGCAGCTCAGACAGGGACGCGGACACCATATATTTT,CASSSDRDADTIYF,many,TRBJ1-3,TRBV7-2,TRBD1
TGCGCCAGCAGCCGCTCATCTGCAGCGCCTGGCTACACCTTC,CASSRSSAAPGYTF,many,TRBJ1-2,TRBV7-2,-
TGCGCCAGCAGACCAGGGTACCACCAACGCCAAGAGACCCAGTACTTC,CASRPGYHQRQETQYF,many,TRBJ2-5,TRBV5-1,-
TGTGCCAGCAGTTTTCCTGGGGCCAACGTCCTGACTTTC,CASSFPGANVLTF,many,TRBJ2-6,TRBV28,-
TGTGCCAGCAGCCTTAATCGGCAGACCGACACCGGGGAGCTGTTTTTT,CASSLNRQTDTGELFF,many,TRBJ2-2,TRBV27,-
TGCAGCGTGGGGCAGGGGTTATATGGCTACACCTTC,CSVGQGLYGYTF,many,TRBJ1-2,TRBV29-1,-
TGTGCCACCAGCAGAGATAATGGTGGTTACGAGCAGTACTTC,CATSRDNGGYEQYF,many,TRBJ2-7,TRBV15,-
TGCAGCGTTGAGTATGGGGTCTATGGCTACACCTTC,CSVEYGVYGYTF,many,TRBJ1-2,TRBV29-1,-
TGTGCCTGGAGTGTACGAAGGGGCCTTAATTCACCCCTCCACTTT,CAWSVRRGLNSPLHF,many,TRBJ1-6,TRBV30,-
TGCAGCGCCGAGGGGGGCGAAAACTATGGCTACACCTTC,CSAEGGENYGYTF,many,TRBJ1-2,TRBV29-1,-
TGCGCCAGCAGCCAGTACGGGGCCGGGGAGCTGTTTTTT,CASSQYGAGELFF,many,TRBJ2-2,TRBV4-3,-
TGTGCCAGCAGTTCTCGGACTAGCGGGAGGGGTAGGCTCGACACCGGGGAGCTGTTTTTT,CASSSRTSGRGRLDTGELFF,many,TRBJ2-2,TRBV6-6,TRBD2
TGTGCCAGCAGCTCAGGACTGCAAAGAGGTGGAAACACCATATATTTT,CASSSGLQRGGNTIYF,many,TRBJ1-3,TRBV7-8,-
TGTGCCAGCATGGGACGGATTAATTCACCCCTCCACTTT,CASMGRINSPLHF,many,TRBJ1-6,TRBV28,-
TGTGCCAGTAGTATTTATAGGGTCAGCAATCAGCCCCAGCATTTT,CASSIYRVSNQPQHF,many,TRBJ1-5,TRBV19,-
TGTGCCAGCAGCCCAAGTACCACGGGTCAGCCCCAGCATTTT,CASSPSTTGQPQHF,many,TRBJ1-5,TRBV27,-
TGTGCCAGCAGTTTTTTTCCGGGGGGGAATGACGAGCAGTACTTC,CASSFFPGGNDEQYF,many,TRBJ2-7,TRBV12-3/TRBV12-4,TRBD2
TGCAGTGCTAGACGGGGACTAGCGGGGACCCAAGAGACCCAGTACTTC,CSARRGLAGTQETQYF,many,TRBJ2-5,TRBV20-1,TRBD2
TGTGCCAGCAGTCGGGGACAGGGACGTTCGTACGAGCAGTACTTC,CASSRGQGRSYEQYF,many,TRBJ2-7,TRBV12-3/TRBV12-4,TRBD1
TGCGCCAGCAGCCAATGGACAGGGGGCGGAGAGCAGTACTTC,CASSQWTGGGEQYF,many,TRBJ2-7,TRBV5-1,TRBD1
TGTGCCAGCAGTGCCGGGGACAGAGGGAACACCGGGGAGCTGTTTTTT,CASSAGDRGNTGELFF,-,TRBJ2-2,TRBV6-2/TRBV6-3,TRBD1
TGTGCCAGCAGCTCTCAGGGGGGCGCTCCAACTGGAAACACCATATATTTT,CASSSQGGAPTGNTIYF,many,TRBJ1-3,TRBV3-1,TRBD1
TGTGCCAGCAGCCCTAGCGGGAGCGGTACCTACGAGCAGTACTTC,CASSPSGSGTYEQYF,many,TRBJ2-7,TRBV11-2,TRBD2
TGTGCCAGCAGTTGGCGCTGGGGTTCTGGGGCCAACGTCCTGACTTTC,CASSWRWGSGANVLTF,many,TRBJ2-6,TRBV6-5,-
TGTGCCAGCAGTCCGAGACGGGGGGTCCCTTCCCGCGAGACCCAGTACTTC,CASSPRRGVPSRETQYF,many,TRBJ2-5,TRBV6-1,TRBD2
TGTGCCAGGATCAGGGGGCTATACGAGCAGTACTTC,CARIRGLYEQYF,many,TRBJ2-7,TRBV6-7,TRBD1
TGTGCCAGCAGCGCGGGAAAATCTGGGACTGAAGCTTTCTTT,CASSAGKSGTEAFF,many,TRBJ1-1,TRBV7-9,-
TGTGCCAGCAGTTTAGGCGCGGGGGAAAAGTACGAGCAGTACTTC,CASSLGAGEKYEQYF,many,TRBJ2-7,TRBV27,TRBD2
TGTGCCAGCAGTGAAGAAGGGAACCGTGGCTATGGCTACACCTTC,CASSEEGNRGYGYTF,many,TRBJ1-2,TRBV6-1,-
TGTGCCACCAGTGGAGGGACTAGCGGGGGGTCCTACGAGCAGTACTTC,CATSGGTSGGSYEQYF,-,TRBJ2-7,TRBV24-1,TRBD2